The following is a T cell receptor (beta chain) sequence with its context. Its antigen is unknown. A read error is possible here, since a much larger clone lies one base away. The record originates from a study of T cells in Graves' hyperthyroidism and ophthalmopathy. Study at large: Pretreatment peripheral blood was obtained at initial diagnosis.

The source material, RNA transcripts, was used to amplify TCR beta CDR3 regions. The primer set for the first-round RT-PCR of the TCR CDR3 was HTBI. TCRdb re-derived calls from the multiplex PCR reads in MiXCR, one entry per CDR3 protein. The profile shows roughly 710,000 distinct CDR3 sequences, approximately 36% of them singletons. Broader study findings: Separation of ophthalmopathy from stable hyperthyroidism was achieved by a 13 V-J model.

The CDR3 is made up of 14 amino acids. The V gene end was trimmed by 3 bases and the J gene end by 7 bases; junction bases not matched to a gene: 7. Germline V gene data show CDR1 as SGDLS and CDR2 as YYNGEE. Uncontrolled infection, other autoimmune disease, pregnancy or lactation excluded patients. The rearrangement joins TRBV9 to TRBJ2-5; 9 bases fit TRBD1. The sequenced sample consisted of blood. This receptor was taken from a woman in her forties with Graves' hyperthyroidism. This chain's CDR3 is CASSAGQGRGTQYF. CDR3 sequence (DNA): TGTGCCAGCAGCGCGGGACAGGGAAGAGGGACCCAGTACTTC.